Listed below are T cell receptor beta chains from one sample, sequenced in a study of regulatory T cells in long-lasting Graves disease. TCRdb itself ran the multiplex PCR reads through MiXCR, one entry per CDR3 protein. Counted here are some 600,000 distinct CDR3 sequences, 15% to 20% occurring once; the ten biggest clones make up more than 10%. These data were likewise used in another study, on T cells in Graves' hyperthyroidism and ophthalmopathy.

The sample here was peripheral blood mononuclear cells (PBMCs), taken at new diagnosis, from a patient treated with antithyroid drugs. All receptors derive from a man aged 18 to 30 with Graves disease. The CDR3 runs from the conserved cysteine through the conserved F or W. D genes are given only for firm matches. Size is stated for part of the rows, as once, few or many counts, or as a class when the clone is expanded.

j_call	d_call	v_call	clone_size	cdr3_aa	cdr3_nt
TRBJ2-3	TRBD2	TRBV10-3	few	CAISDLAGGGTDTQYF	TGTGCCATCAGTGACCTAGCGGGCGGTGGCACAGATACGCAGTATTTT
TRBJ2-3	.	TRBV2	.	CASSVMAGPQYF	TGTGCCAGCAGTGTAATGGCGGGGCCGCAGTATTTT
TRBJ2-2	.	TRBV28	few	CASSLRGIAAGELFF	TGTGCCAGCAGTTTACGGGGAATTGCGGCCGGGGAGCTGTTTTTT
TRBJ2-1	TRBD2	TRBV7-9	many	CASSPPLAGNYNEQFF	TGTGCCAGCAGCCCCCCTCTAGCGGGGAACTACAATGAGCAGTTCTTC
TRBJ2-1	TRBD1	TRBV5-5	many	CASSGGTGGFYNEQFF	TGTGCCAGCAGCGGGGGGACAGGGGGATTCTACAATGAGCAGTTCTTC
TRBJ2-7	TRBD1	TRBV7-9	many	CASSYTGQASYEQYF	TGTGCCAGCAGCTATACGGGACAGGCGTCCTACGAGCAGTACTTC
TRBJ1-3	TRBD1	TRBV7-9	.	CASSPWTGSIIGNTIYF	TGTGCCAGCAGCCCCTGGACAGGATCGATAATCGGAAACACCATATATTTT
TRBJ2-3	.	TRBV28	once	CASSWGREGDTQYF	TGTGCCAGCAGTTGGGGCAGGGAAGGAGATACGCAGTATTTT
TRBJ1-5	TRBD1	TRBV27	.	CASSLRGDRAVQPQHF	TGTGCCAGCAGTTTACGGGGGGACAGGGCGGTTCAGCCCCAGCATTTT
TRBJ1-1	TRBD1	TRBV13	many	CASSLRQGYTEAFF	TGTGCCAGCAGCCTAAGACAGGGGTACACTGAAGCTTTCTTT
TRBJ2-2	.	TRBV4-1	.	CASSQPTRGGELFF	TGCGCCAGCAGCCAACCCACCAGGGGCGGGGAGCTGTTTTTT
TRBJ1-4	.	TRBV6-1	few	CASSEANRGAGEKLFF	TGTGCCAGCAGTGAAGCGAATCGGGGGGCTGGTGAAAAACTGTTTTTT
TRBJ2-1	TRBD2	TRBV20-1	few	CSARARLTMTSGINEQFF	TGCAGTGCTAGAGCTCGACTTACAATGACTAGCGGGATCAATGAGCAGTTCTTC
TRBJ2-1	.	TRBV7-9	many	CASSHGPRGDNEQFF	TGTGCCAGCAGCCACGGTCCCCGGGGAGATAATGAGCAGTTCTTC
TRBJ2-7	TRBD1	TRBV14	few	CASSRDRVSEQYF	TGTGCCAGCAGCCGGGACAGGGTTTCCGAGCAGTACTTC
TRBJ1-2	TRBD1	TRBV11-2	.	CASSFAGGNAYGYTF	TGTGCCAGCAGCTTCGCAGGGGGCAACGCGTATGGCTACACCTTC
TRBJ1-2	.	TRBV6-2/TRBV6-3	many	CASKAANSLNYGYTF	TGTGCCAGCAAGGCGGCGAACAGCCTTAACTATGGCTACACCTTC
TRBJ2-3	TRBD1	TRBV27	few	CASSYGTASTDTQYF	TGTGCCAGCAGCTACGGGACAGCGAGCACAGATACGCAGTATTTT
TRBJ2-2	.	TRBV28	many	CASTDASATNTGELFF	TGTGCCAGCACAGACGCATCGGCAACGAACACCGGGGAGCTGTTTTTT
TRBJ1-1	.	TRBV5-1	.	CASSLTGSGAFF	TGCGCCAGCAGCTTAACCGGGTCAGGGGCTTTCTTT